Below, one TCR beta chain is given with its context. The sample originates from a study of shared clonotypes between healthy human individuals. Germline CDR1 and CDR2: SGHVS and FQNEAQ. The CDR3 extends over 15 amino acids. Trimming cost V 2 bases and J 4 bases; bases outside gene matches: 5. Several immunoSEQ plates held equal portions of the genomic DNA taken from each subset. Method: immunoSEQ multiplex PCR; TCRdb's copy keeps in-frame clones and lacks some. This table holds roughly 2.2 million clones, 85% to 95% found once. Material: naive CD4+ T cells from PBMCs. Subset specified: CD45RA+ positively selected. V usage is TRBV7-8 and J usage is TRBJ2-1, with 7 nucleotides matching TRBD1. The sequence derives from a man aged 18 to 30 in good health. Some clones in this sample may be carry-over from other donors' samples. The CDR3 reads CASSLRDSQYNEQFF. Here the CDR3 DNA reads TGTGCCAGCAGCTTAAGGGACAGTCAGTACAATGAGCAGTTCTTC.